The 11 T cell receptor beta chains below come from one sample, sequenced in a study of blood T cell repertoires in COVID-19. Generated by immunoSEQ multiplex PCR, the TCRdb table keeps only in-frame clones and is missing some. Of about 440,000 clones listed, 90% are singletons. Sequenced: PBMCs or T cells enriched from blood (not recorded which). These receptors all stem from a man between 18 and 29 years old who had recovered from COVID-19.

V usage is TRBV14 and J usage is TRBJ2-1; a possible D gene is TRBD1 (6 bases). The CDR3 runs to 13 residues. V was cut by 2 bases and J by 9 bases, with 11 bases left in between. CDR1 and CDR2 (germline): SGHDN, FVKESK. The CDR3 bases are TGTGCCAGCAGCCAACTTGACAGGACTGAGCAGTTCTTC. This sequence encodes CASSQLDRTEQFF.

This rearrangement joins TRBV10-3 to TRBJ1-2, with D possibly being TRBD1 (6 bases). The ends were cut back, 8 bases at V and 6 bases at J, with 13 bases in the middle. This CDR3 is 12 amino acids long. Germline values: CDR1 ENHRY, CDR2 SYGVKD. For the CDR3, the DNA is TGTGCCATCGGGGGCAGGTCTGATGGCTACACCTTC. This codes for CAIGGRSDGYTF.

The rearrangement joins TRBV2 to TRBJ1-2; D might be TRBD1 (5 bases). Trimming pared 3 bases from V and 2 bases from J, leaving 7 bases between. CDR3 length equals 13 residues. The germline V gene has CDR1 SNHLY and CDR2 FYNNEI. In DNA, the CDR3 is TGTGCCAGCAGTGATAACAGGAACTATGGCTACACCTTC. Its protein product is CASSDNRNYGYTF.

The V call is TRBV7-2, the J call TRBJ1-2; TRBD1 matches 7 bases. From germline, CDR1 is SGHTA and CDR2 FQGNSA. CDR3 length: 14 amino acids. J lost 4 bases, V lost 4 bases, and 6 bases had no gene match. The CDR3 spells CASSYIGGFYGYTF. The CDR3 DNA follows: TGTGCCAGCAGCTATATAGGGGGCTTCTATGGCTACACCTTC.

CDR3 sequence: CASSRDIFTEAFF. For the CDR3, the DNA is TGTGCCAGCAGTCGGGACATCTTCACTGAAGCTTTCTTT. V is TRBV2 and J is TRBJ1-1, with a possible D match to TRBD1 (6 bases). The CDR3 is made up of 13 amino acids. CDR1 is SNHLY and CDR2 is FYNNEI in the germline V gene. V lost 5 bases and J lost 4, with 11 bases in between.

The chain employs TRBV7-9 and TRBJ2-7; D is possibly TRBD2 (6 bases). Trimming shortened V by 1 base and J by 6 bases, and 16 bases separated the two germline ends. This CDR3 has 15 residues. The germline CDR1 and CDR2 sequences are SEHNR and FQNEAQ (reference sequence). The CDR3 loop is CASSLGGLGGGEQYF. The CDR3 nucleotides read TGTGCCAGCAGCTTAGGGGGTCTGGGAGGAGGCGAGCAGTACTTC.

The chain has TRBV21-1 and TRBJ2-2; TRBD1, as called in the table, went unchecked against the DNA. TRBV21-1 is tagged as a pseudogene. CDR3 length: 17 residues. The CDR3 DNA reads TGTGCCAGCAGCTCAGCGGCTGGGACAGGGAGGACCGGGGAGCTGTTTTTT. Its translation: CASSSAAGTGRTGELFF.

V gene TRBV13 combines with J gene TRBJ2-7, with TRBD2 matching over 9 bases. This CDR3 contains 16 residues. V lost 2 bases to trimming and J lost 5 bases; unmatched junction nucleotides: 10. Germline values: CDR1 PRHDT, CDR2 FYEKMQ (reference sequence). CDR3: CASSLPGLAWRDEQYF. The CDR3 DNA sequence: TGTGCCAGCAGCTTACCCGGACTAGCGTGGAGGGACGAGCAGTACTTC.

CDR3 residues: CASSQLAGANTGELFF. The CDR3 DNA follows: TGCGCCAGCAGTCAACTAGCGGGAGCGAACACCGGGGAGCTGTTTTTT. The rearrangement joins TRBV5-1 to TRBJ2-2; 11 bases match TRBD2. Germline V gene data show CDR1 as SGHRS and CDR2 as YFSETQ. CDR3 length: 16 residues. V lost 5 bases and J lost 0; bases outside the gene matches: 3.

This clone appeared a few times. The chain joins TRBV6-5 to TRBJ1-4; TRBD1 matches at 7 bases. Germline CDR1 MNHEY, CDR2 SVGAGI. V lost 6 bases and J lost 4; bases outside the gene matches: 5. The CDR3 spans 14 residues. The CDR3 loop is CASRVGDSNEKLFF. In DNA form, the CDR3 reads TGTGCCAGCAGGGTTGGGGACAGTAATGAAAAACTGTTTTTT.

This rearrangement joins TRBV30 to TRBJ2-3; TRBD2 might be the D (6 bases). Germline values: CDR1 GTSNPN, CDR2 SVGIG (reference sequence). CDR3 length equals 15 residues. V lost 2 bases and J 2 bases, leaving 14 bases between the germline ends. The CDR3 DNA follows: TGTGCCTGGAGTTACGGGAGTAGTGACACAGATACGCAGTATTTT. Translated: CAWSYGSSDTDTQYF.